The 21 T cell receptor beta chains given below trace back to one sample, sequenced in a study of blood T cells in healthy people across ages. A second 7 to 11 cycle PCR used barcoded and J-beta primers. One entry per CDR3 protein results from TCRdb running MiXCR on the 5' RACE reads. The sample lists roughly 550,000 distinct CDR3 sequences; around 24% were seen once. These data are also associated with another study on T cells of mothers and their children.

The sample comprised blood. These receptor sequences come from a boy aged 5 to 17 in good health.

The genes are TRBV6-5 and TRBJ2-5; D possibly corresponds to TRBD2 (6 bases). The J call may be in error: the DNA end matches TRBJ2-7 better. CDR3 length equals 20 residues. CDR1 is MNHEY and CDR2 is SVGAGI in the germline V gene. The CDR3 coding sequence is TGTGCCAGCAGTTTAGGGGTCTTTAGGCGGGGACTCGATCGGCCCTACGAGCAGTACTTC. Its translation is CASSLGVFRRGLDRPYEQYF.

This chain uses TRBV29-1 with TRBJ2-7; possible D gene TRBD1, 6 bases. Per the germline V gene, CDR1 is SQVTM and CDR2 is ANQGSEA. The CDR3 is 15 residues long. V lost 1 base to trimming and J lost 2 bases, with 15 bases between them. The chain's CDR3 is CSVEGYRDLPYEQYF. CDR3 in DNA: TGCAGCGTTGAAGGATACAGGGATCTTCCCTACGAGCAGTACTTC.

This clonotype was observed a handful of times. The genes are TRBV12-3 or TRBV12-4 and TRBJ2-3, with D hard to call. This CDR3 has 11 residues. Between the trimmed V and J ends, which lost 5 bases and 9 bases, there was a span of 9 bases. CDR3 sequence: CASSPSQTQYF. In nucleotides, the CDR3 is TGTGCCAGCAGTCCCTCTCAGACGCAGTATTTT.

This chain joins TRBV20-1 and TRBJ2-3; 12 bases are a match to TRBD2. Germline values: CDR1 DFQATT, CDR2 SNEGSKA (reference sequence). The CDR3 runs to 17 residues. Trimming at V came to 1 base and at J to 2 bases, leaving 7 bases not matched to a gene. CDR3 in amino acids: CSARVRLAGDPTDTQYF. The CDR3 DNA is TGCAGTGCTAGAGTAAGACTAGCGGGAGATCCCACAGATACGCAGTATTTT.

The chain recombines TRBV20-1 with TRBJ1-4; 7 bases agree with TRBD1. CDR3 length: 13 residues. With 5 bases clipped from V and 7 bases from J, the junction kept 7 bases outside the gene matches. Germline-derived CDR1 and CDR2 are DFQATT and SNEGSKA (reference sequence). The CDR3 loop reads CSAYTGAGEKLFF. Here the CDR3 DNA reads TGCAGTGCTTACACAGGGGCCGGTGAAAAACTGTTTTTT.

J is TRBJ2-4 and V is TRBV20-1; perhaps TRBD1 as D (5 bases). This CDR3 is built from 15 residues. Between the trimmed V and J ends, which lost 1 base and 4 bases, there was a span of 14 bases. Germline V CDR1 and CDR2: DFQATT, SNEGSKA (reference sequence). CDR3 sequence: CSARGLQGSKNIQYF. The CDR3, as DNA: TGCAGTGCTAGAGGGTTGCAGGGCTCAAAAAACATTCAGTACTTC.

There are many counts of this clonotype. The chain uses TRBV11-3 and TRBJ2-5, with D maybe TRBD2 (5 bases). V lost 5 bases to trimming and J lost 0 bases, with 13 bases between them. This CDR3 has 15 amino acids. The germline gives CDR1 SGHNT, CDR2 YENEEA. CDR3 coding DNA: TGTGCCAGCAGCCCGAACTTGGACTACCAAGAGACCCAGTACTTC. This encodes CASSPNLDYQETQYF.

This clonotype was detected only a few times. CDR3 DNA: TGCAGTGCCTCCCGGGGGGCGGGTGAGACCCAGTACTTC. Translated, it gives CSASRGAGETQYF. V usage is TRBV20-1 and J usage is TRBJ2-1, with a possible D match to TRBD2 (7 bases). The better agreement between TRBJ2-5 and the DNA end casts doubt on the J call. In germline, CDR1 is DFQATT, CDR2 SNEGSKA (reference sequence). The length of the CDR3 is 13 residues.

The sample holds a few counts of this clonotype. The V gene is TRBV7-2, the J gene TRBJ2-2; 11 bases agree with TRBD1. Germline values: CDR1 SGHTA, CDR2 FQGNSA. CDR3 length equals 15 residues. J was trimmed by 4 bases and V by 5 bases; bases with no gene match: 3. This chain's CDR3 is CASSTGQGVTGELFF. The CDR3 DNA is TGTGCCAGCAGCACGGGACAGGGGGTCACCGGGGAGCTGTTTTTT.

The CDR3 nucleotides read TGTGCCAGCAGTGAAGGTGGCGGAGGGGGGGAGACCCAGTACTTC. It encodes CASSEGGGGGETQYF. The chain has TRBV6-1 and TRBJ2-5; D is perhaps TRBD1 or TRBD2 (6 bases each). Germline loops: CDR1 MNHNS, CDR2 SASEGT. This CDR3 has 15 amino acids. The V end was cut by 1 base, the J end by 5 bases, with 14 bases between.

This clonotype has just a few counts. A read error may explain this, as a much larger clone is one base away. The V call is TRBV18, the J call TRBJ2-7; TRBD2 agrees at 8 bases. The CDR3 totals 16 residues. Germline V lookup: CDR1 KGHSH, CDR2 LQKENI. The trim removed 2 bases at V and 3 bases at J, leaving 9 bases unmatched. CDR3 amino acids: CASSPGYAGGLYEQYF. The CDR3 DNA follows: TGTGCCAGCTCACCAGGATATGCGGGGGGACTCTACGAGCAGTACTTC.

V and J are TRBV20-1 and TRBJ2-3; possibly TRBD1 for D (7 bases). V was pared by 6 bases and J by 0 bases, with 16 bases between. This CDR3 contains 15 residues. The germline V gene has CDR1 DFQATT and CDR2 SNEGSKA (reference sequence). In DNA, the CDR3 is TGCAGTGCCCCCCCGACAGGGAGGAGCACAGATACGCAGTATTTT. Amino acids: CSAPPTGRSTDTQYF.

The genes are TRBV6-2 or TRBV6-3 and TRBJ2-5; TRBD2 matches 10 bases. The length of the CDR3 is 14 residues. The germline gives CDR1 MNHEY, CDR2 SVGEGT. V was clipped by 6 bases and J by 5 bases; unmatched bases: 6. DNA of the CDR3: TGTGCCAGCAGCTCCCTAGCGGGGGATGAGACCCAGTACTTC. Its translation is CASSSLAGDETQYF.

This chain uses TRBV4-3 with TRBJ2-3; the D is unclear. This CDR3 is built from 17 residues. The V end was cut by 2 bases, the J end by 0 bases, with 15 bases between. Germline assignment: CDR1 LGHNA and CDR2 YSLEER. The CDR3 spells CASSQQTGHSSTDTQYF. CDR3 nucleotide sequence: TGCGCCAGCAGCCAACAAACCGGCCACTCTAGCACAGATACGCAGTATTTT.

In DNA form, the CDR3 reads TGTGCCAGCAGTGGGGGCGGGAGTGGCTACAATGAGCAGTTCTTC. It codes for CASSGGGSGYNEQFF. The chain couples TRBV28 to TRBJ2-5; tentatively, D is TRBD2 (7 bases). Near its end, the DNA agrees better with TRBJ2-1, so the J call may be wrong. Germline CDR1 MDHEN, CDR2 SYDVKM. The length of the CDR3 is 15 residues.

Only a few counts were recorded for this clonotype. The chain couples TRBV5-1 to TRBJ1-4; D is uncertain. The CDR3 covers 14 residues. The germline V and J ends were trimmed by 0 bases and 4 bases, with 7 bases remaining between them. Germline values: CDR1 SGHRS, CDR2 YFSETQ. The CDR3 DNA is TGCGCCAGCAGCTTGGAACGGATTAATGAAAAACTGTTTTTT. As protein: CASSLERINEKLFF.

Notes on this clonotype: One end of the junction does not line up with germline, which may come from a read error. The rearrangement links TRBV7-7 to TRBJ2-5; 8 positions agree with TRBD1. This CDR3 is 15 amino acids long. CDR1 is SSHAT, CDR2 FNYEAQ, per germline (reference sequence). CDR3 sequence (DNA): TGTGCTAGCAGCTTGATGCAGGGGGCTCAAGAGACCCAGTACTTC. This codes for CASSLMQGAQETQYF.

This clonotype was recorded a few times. The chain couples TRBV9 to TRBJ2-7; no definite D call. The CDR3 has 12 amino acids. The V and J ends lost 5 bases and 1 base respectively, with 7 bases between them. CDR1 is SGDLS and CDR2 is YYNGEE in the germline V gene. The CDR3 DNA reads as TGTGCCAGCAGAAGGGCATCCTACGAGCAGTACTTC. Translated, it gives CASRRASYEQYF.

The gene calls are TRBV9 and TRBJ2-2, with TRBD2 matching over 10 bases. The CDR3 consists of 17 residues. Unmatched junction bases numbered 8, after V lost 1 base and J lost 5 bases. Germline-derived CDR1 and CDR2 are SGDLS and YYNGEE. The chain's CDR3 is CASSVLASGSVTGELFF. DNA for the CDR3: TGTGCCAGCAGCGTATTGGCTAGCGGGAGTGTTACCGGGGAGCTGTTTTTT.

This clonotype has more than one count but fewer than ten. For the CDR3, the DNA is TGTGCCAGCAGCTTAGATCGGCAGGCGCTTAATGAAAAACTGTTTTTT. Residues: CASSLDRQALNEKLFF. The chain carries TRBV11-2 and TRBJ1-4; D is ambiguous. There are 16 residues in the CDR3. The germline V gene encodes CDR1 SGHAT and CDR2 FQNNGV. Trimming left V 0 bases short and J 4 bases short, with 12 bases between.

This clonotype was detected a few times. The chain links TRBV27 to TRBJ2-5, with D possibly TRBD2 on 6 matching bases. Per the germline V gene, CDR1 is MNHEY and CDR2 is SMNVEV (reference sequence). Trimming took off 0 bases at V and 4 bases at J, with 15 bases between the two ends. The CDR3 is made up of 16 amino acids. The CDR3 loop reads CASSLSPGVFGETQYF. CDR3 DNA sequence: TGTGCCAGCAGTTTATCGCCGGGAGTATTTGGAGAGACCCAGTACTTC.